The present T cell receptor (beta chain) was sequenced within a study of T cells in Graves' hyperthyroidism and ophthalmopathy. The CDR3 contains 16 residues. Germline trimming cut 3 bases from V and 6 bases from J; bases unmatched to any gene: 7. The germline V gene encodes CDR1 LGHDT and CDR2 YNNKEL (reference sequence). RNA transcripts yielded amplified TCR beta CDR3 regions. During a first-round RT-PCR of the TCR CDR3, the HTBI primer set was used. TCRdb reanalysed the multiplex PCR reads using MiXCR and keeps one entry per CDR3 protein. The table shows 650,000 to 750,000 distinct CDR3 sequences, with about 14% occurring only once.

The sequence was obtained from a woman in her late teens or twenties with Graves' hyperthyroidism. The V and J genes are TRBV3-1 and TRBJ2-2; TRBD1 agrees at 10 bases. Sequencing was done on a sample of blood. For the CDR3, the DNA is TGTGCCAGCAGCCATCTTGACAGGGGGCCGGCCGGGGAGCTGTTTTTT. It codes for CASSHLDRGPAGELFF.